These 9 T cell receptor beta chains were sequenced from one sample in a study of T cells in Graves' hyperthyroidism and ophthalmopathy. The source material, RNA transcripts, was used to amplify TCR beta CDR3 regions. HTBI primers were the set used in a first-round RT-PCR of the TCR CDR3. A single record per CDR3 protein comes from TCRdb applying MiXCR to the multiplex PCR reads. The top ten clones hold approximately 48% of a sample with about half a million distinct CDR3 sequences, roughly 21% of them seen once. The sequencing sample was made of blood. The receptors here all came from a man between 35 and 55 years old with Graves' ophthalmopathy.

The sample holds many counts of this clonotype. CDR3 amino acids: CSARDSSAKTQYF. Here the CDR3 DNA reads TGCAGTGCTAGAGATTCCTCCGCGAAGACCCAGTACTTC. This sequence joins TRBV20-1 and TRBJ2-5; D call uncertain. This CDR3 has 13 residues. V was shortened by 0 bases and J by 6 bases, with 11 bases between the two germline ends. Germline CDR1 and CDR2: DFQATT and SNEGSKA (reference sequence).

The table lists this clonotype with many counts. This chain links TRBV20-1 with TRBJ1-5, with 7 bases matching TRBD1. The V gene's germline CDR1 is DFQATT and CDR2 SNEGSKA (reference sequence). J gave up 3 bases and V 6 bases, and 11 bases lay outside the gene matches. The CDR3 spans 15 residues. The CDR3 sequence: CSANPGQRPNQPQHF. Written as DNA, the CDR3 is TGCAGTGCCAATCCGGGACAGCGACCCAATCAGCCCCAGCATTTT.

This clonotype was seen many times. The rearrangement joins TRBV27 to TRBJ2-7; D is tentatively TRBD1 or TRBD2 (5 bases each). CDR1 MNHEY and CDR2 SMNVEV come from the germline V gene (reference sequence). V lost 4 bases, J lost 1 base, and 14 bases lay in between. The CDR3 runs 15 residues. The CDR3 DNA sequence: TGTGCCAGCAGTTCCCCCGGGGCCCTATCCTACGAGCAGTACTTC. This sequence encodes CASSSPGALSYEQYF.

This clonotype was seen more than once but under ten times. The J gene is TRBJ2-7, the V gene TRBV6-6; 11 bases match TRBD2. The CDR3 loop spans 15 amino acids. CDR1 is MNHNY and CDR2 is SVGAGI in the germline V gene (reference sequence). Trimming cost V 0 bases and J 4 bases; bases outside gene matches: 2. The CDR3 reads CASSYSTSGGYEQYF. In DNA, the CDR3 is TGTGCCAGCAGTTACTCAACTAGCGGGGGTTACGAGCAGTACTTC.

The V and J genes are TRBV7-2 and TRBJ1-6; D is undetermined. Germline CDR1 SGHTA, CDR2 FQGNSA. The V end was cut by 1 base, the J end by 6 bases, with 16 bases between. The length of the CDR3 is 17 residues. The chain's CDR3 is CASSLDFSPLLNSPLHF. CDR3 nucleotides: TGTGCCAGCAGCTTAGACTTTTCTCCCCTTCTTAATTCACCCCTCCACTTT.

This clonotype has a handful of counts. CDR3 sequence reads: CATSRDGTNTEAFF. CDR3 coding DNA: TGTGCCACCAGCAGAGATGGCACAAACACTGAAGCTTTCTTT. The chain uses TRBV15 and TRBJ1-1; no reliable D call. Germline V gene sequence: CDR1 LNHNV, CDR2 YYDKDF (reference sequence). The CDR3 is made up of 14 amino acids. V lost 0 bases and J 2 bases, leaving 7 bases between the germline ends.

In its sample, this clonotype was seen a few times. The J gene is TRBJ2-6, the V gene TRBV5-6; 10 nucleotides match TRBD2. Looked up from germline, CDR1 is SGHDT and CDR2 is YYEEEE. Trimming at V came to 2 bases and at J to 0 bases, leaving 5 bases not matched to a gene. The CDR3 has 18 residues. The CDR3 DNA follows: TGTGCCAGCAGCTTAAGGACTAGCGGATTCTCTGGGGCCAACGTCCTGACTTTC. It translates to CASSLRTSGFSGANVLTF.

A few counts support this clonotype. The chain combines TRBV7-9 with TRBJ1-5; TRBD1 is a possible D gene (5 bases). Germline CDR1 and CDR2: SEHNR and FQNEAQ (reference sequence). The CDR3 is 14 amino acids. The ends were cut back, 5 bases at V and 1 base at J, with 9 bases in the middle. The chain's CDR3 is CASSHQGSNQPQHF. The CDR3 bases are TGTGCCAGCAGCCATCAGGGCAGCAATCAGCCCCAGCATTTT.

V usage is TRBV7-6 and J usage is TRBJ1-3, with D possibly being TRBD1 (6 bases). Trimming removed 5 bases from V and 7 bases from J, with 30 bases in between. Per germline, CDR1 SGHVS and CDR2 FNYEAQ. This CDR3 comprises 19 residues. CDR3 protein: CASSLTGEQGLSRRNTIYF. In nucleotides, the CDR3 is TGTGCCAGCAGCCTAACCGGGGAGCAGGGGCTCTCTCGCCGGAACACCATATATTTT.